These 16 T cell receptor beta chains were sequenced from one sample in a study of monozygotic twins with inflammatory bowel disease. No DNA is given; TCRdb re-called the 5' RACE reads and lists each CDR3 protein once. Its table lists about 450,000 distinct CDR3 sequences. Source material: blood. These receptors were taken from a human donor with ulcerative colitis or Crohn's disease, or a healthy co-twin of an affected twin (not recorded which).

The chain recombines TRBV7-2 with TRBJ2-7; the D call from TCRdb, TRBD1, cannot be confirmed without DNA. The CDR3 has 13 amino acids. Germline V CDR1 and CDR2: SGHTA, FQGNSA. This chain's CDR3 is CASSPGTGWEQYF.

V gene TRBV5-4 combines with J gene TRBJ1-1; with no DNA, the TCRdb D assignment of TRBD1 cannot be verified. This CDR3 spans 16 amino acids. Germline V CDR1 and CDR2: SGHNT, YYREEE (reference sequence). The CDR3 sequence: CASSLEGASVNTEAFF. Combining the CDR3 with reference TRBV5-4 and TRBJ1-1 gives the whole variable domain ETGVTQSPTHLIKTRGQQVTLRCSSQSGHNTVSWYQQALGQGPQFIFQYYREEENGRGNFPPRFSGLQFPNYSSELNVNALELDDSALYLCASSLEGASVNTEAFFGQGTRLTVV.

The V and J genes are TRBV7-9 and TRBJ2-1; checking the TCRdb D call of TRBD1 is not possible without DNA. This CDR3 has 12 amino acids. CDR1 is SEHNR and CDR2 is FQNEAQ in the germline V gene (reference sequence). The CDR3 protein is CASSSEGAEQFF.

The V call is TRBV20-1, the J call TRBJ1-1; TCRdb's D call, TRBD1, is unchecked because there is no DNA. CDR3 length: 13 amino acids. CDR1 is DFQATT and CDR2 is SNEGSKA in the germline V gene (reference sequence). CDR3: CSARGRGNIEAFF.

The chain employs TRBV6-2 or TRBV6-3 and TRBJ1-1; checking the TCRdb D call of TRBD1 is not possible without DNA. Germline CDR1 MNHEY, CDR2 SVGEGT. This CDR3 comprises 15 residues. CDR3 in amino acids: CAITLGRGRSTEAFF.

The chain joins TRBV19 to TRBJ1-2. CDR1 and CDR2 from the germline V gene are LNHDA and SQIVND (reference sequence). The CDR3 is 11 residues long. CDR3 region: CASSEWRGYTF.

The rearrangement links TRBV5-1 to TRBJ1-1; TCRdb indicates TRBD1, and absent DNA this call remains unverified. In germline, CDR1 is SGHRS, CDR2 YFSETQ. The CDR3 totals 15 residues. The CDR3 loop reads CASSPDRAGNTEAFF.

V and J are TRBV27 and TRBJ2-2. The CDR3 is 13 residues long. The germline CDR1 and CDR2 sequences are MNHEY and SMNVEV (reference sequence). The CDR3 sequence: CASLNRNTGELFF.

The chain employs TRBV24-1 and TRBJ2-2; TCRdb's D call, TRBD1, is unchecked because there is no DNA. Germline CDR1 and CDR2: KGHDR and SFDVKD. The CDR3 is made up of 17 amino acids. The CDR3 sequence is CATSDPIGGVNTGELFF.

The chain uses TRBV15 and TRBJ2-7. The CDR3 is 13 residues long. CDR1 and CDR2 (germline): LNHNV, YYDKDF (reference sequence). CDR3 in amino acids: CATSIDRSYEQYF.

This chain uses TRBV29-1 with TRBJ2-3; TCRdb outputs TRBD2, but without DNA this stays unchecked. The CDR3 runs to 14 residues. Germline CDR1 SQVTM, CDR2 ANQGSEA. CDR3 sequence reads: CSVSSGRAGDTQYF.

The rearrangement links TRBV29-1 to TRBJ1-1. The germline V gene encodes CDR1 SQVTM and CDR2 ANQGSEA. The CDR3 consists of 13 residues. The CDR3 sequence: CSAQQNLNTEAFF.

The rearrangement links TRBV5-1 to TRBJ2-7; TCRdb's assignment of TRBD2 cannot be checked, as there is no DNA. Germline-derived CDR1 and CDR2 are SGHRS and YFSETQ. The CDR3 extends over 15 amino acids. The CDR3 spells CASSLDSGRIYEQYF.

This sequence joins TRBV4-3 and TRBJ2-3; lacking DNA, the TRBD2 call made by TCRdb goes unchecked. The CDR3 totals 20 residues. The germline V gene has CDR1 LGHNA and CDR2 YSLEER. The CDR3 loop is CASSQDIAGGRSSLTDTQYF.

The rearrangement joins TRBV29-1 to TRBJ2-1. There are 15 residues in the CDR3. Looked up from germline, CDR1 is SQVTM and CDR2 is ANQGSEA. The chain's CDR3 is CSVERAGRSYNEQFF.

This sequence joins TRBV6-1 and TRBJ2-5; TCRdb picks TRBD2, but there is no DNA to check that call. Germline V lookup: CDR1 MNHNS, CDR2 SASEGT. CDR3 length: 15 amino acids. This CDR3 is CASRSGGLGEETQYF.